Following are 22 T cell receptor beta chains from one sample sequenced in a study of blood T cells in healthy people across ages. A second roughly 6 to 11 cycle PCR used barcoded and J-beta primers. TCRdb itself ran the 5' RACE reads through MiXCR, one entry per CDR3 protein. In the table there are some 920,000 distinct CDR3 sequences, 51% of which are singletons. Input material: blood. The receptor set was obtained from a woman aged 55-70 years in good health.

This rearrangement joins TRBV13 to TRBJ2-3, with 7 bases identical to TRBD2. Germline V lookup: CDR1 PRHDT, CDR2 FYEKMQ (reference sequence). After removal of 7 bases from V and 8 bases from J, the junction contained 12 bases not matched to a gene. The CDR3 has 14 residues. DNA of the CDR3: TGTGCCAGCACCCGCGGGAGAGCTCCGGGTACGCAGTATTTT. It codes for CASTRGRAPGTQYF.

CDR3 region: CASSQLRLGTPQHF. The CDR3 DNA reads TGCGCCAGCAGCCAATTACGATTAGGGACACCTCAGCATTTT. The chain couples TRBV4-1 to TRBJ1-5; D perhaps matches TRBD1 (6 bases). The CDR3 extends over 14 amino acids. From germline, CDR1 is MGHRA and CDR2 YSYEKL. Trimming removed 2 bases from V and 13 bases from J, with 18 bases in between.

Comments on this clonotype: This could be a read error, since a much larger clone is one nucleotide away. This chain uses TRBV5-1 with TRBJ1-2, with 9 bases identical to TRBD1. The CDR3 extends over 14 amino acids. Germline lookup yields CDR1 SGHRS and CDR2 YFSETQ. In DNA, the CDR3 is TGCGTCAGCAGCTTGGACAGGGGAAACTATGGCTACACCTTC. Protein product: CVSSLDRGNYGYTF.

This clonotype was detected a few times. The chain is built from TRBV5-1 and TRBJ2-1, with D uncertain. The germline gives CDR1 SGHRS, CDR2 YFSETQ. The CDR3 runs to 15 residues. With 6 bases removed from V and 4 bases from J, the gap between germline ends came to 17 bases. In DNA form, the CDR3 reads TGCGCCAGCACCCTTCGCGGACCTGTTTACAATGAGCAGTTCTTC. It yields the protein CASTLRGPVYNEQFF.

The J gene is TRBJ1-1, the V gene TRBV29-1, with D hard to call. This CDR3 is built from 10 residues. Per the germline V gene, CDR1 is SQVTM and CDR2 is ANQGSEA. The V gene lost 4 bases and the J gene lost 8 bases, with 8 bases spanning the gap. The DNA of the CDR3 is TGCAGCGTTGCCGGTCAAGAAGCTTTCTTT. It encodes CSVAGQEAFF.

The V gene is TRBV20-1, the J gene TRBJ2-1; maybe TRBD2 (6 bases). CDR3 size: 16 residues. The germline CDR1 and CDR2 sequences are DFQATT and SNEGSKA (reference sequence). V dropped 5 bases and J dropped 0 bases, with 17 bases sitting between them. CDR3 loop: CSALGRAGSSYNEQFF. The DNA of the CDR3 is TGCAGTGCTCTGGGACGAGCGGGTAGCTCCTACAATGAGCAGTTCTTC.

The J gene is TRBJ2-3, the V gene TRBV25-1; TRBD1 matches 10 bases. This CDR3 has 13 residues. Germline V gene data show CDR1 as MGHDK and CDR2 as SYGVNS. Unmatched junction bases numbered 5, after V lost 11 bases and J lost 3 bases. Written as DNA, the CDR3 is TGTGCCTCTCAGGGACAGGGGACAGATACGCAGTATTTT. Residues: CASQGQGTDTQYF.

The chain couples TRBV25-1 to TRBJ2-5; 12 nucleotides line up with TRBD1. The CDR3 totals 17 residues. Trimming removed 0 bases from V and 5 bases from J; junction bases left unmatched: 7. Germline CDR1 MGHDK, CDR2 SYGVNS. The CDR3 here is CASSEYRDRGPGETQYF. In DNA form, the CDR3 reads TGTGCCAGCAGTGAATATAGGGACAGGGGGCCGGGTGAGACCCAGTACTTC.

This clonotype has only one observation. The V and J genes are TRBV12-3 or TRBV12-4 and TRBJ2-1, with 12 nucleotides matching TRBD2. Trimming at V came to 6 bases and at J to 8 bases, leaving 14 bases not matched to a gene. The CDR3 loop spans 17 amino acids. CDR3 sequence: CASSRRTSGEGADEQFF. The CDR3, as DNA: TGTGCCAGCAGCCGCCGGACTAGCGGGGAGGGAGCAGATGAGCAGTTCTTC.

This CDR3 reads CATSRESVRYEQYF. The CDR3 coding sequence is TGTGCCACCAGCAGAGAGTCAGTTCGCTACGAGCAGTACTTC. The chain couples TRBV15 to TRBJ2-7; D ambiguous. The CDR3 is 14 amino acids. V dropped 0 bases and J dropped 3 bases, with 9 bases sitting between them. Per the germline V gene, CDR1 is LNHNV and CDR2 is YYDKDF (reference sequence).

CDR3 in DNA: TGTGCCAGCAGTTCCAGGGATAACTATGGCTACACCTTC. Encoded protein: CASSSRDNYGYTF. The rearrangement uses TRBV12-3 or TRBV12-4 and TRBJ1-2, with D perhaps matching TRBD1 (5 bases). The CDR3 is made up of 13 amino acids. V was shortened by 4 bases and J by 1 base, with 7 bases between the two germline ends.

The chain combines TRBV20-1 with TRBJ2-1; TRBD2 matches 9 bases. CDR3 length: 14 amino acids. Trimming at V came to 3 bases and at J to 10 bases, leaving 10 bases not matched to a gene. CDR1 and CDR2 from the germline V gene are DFQATT and SNEGSKA (reference sequence). The CDR3 nucleotides read TGCAGTGCTAGTACACAGCGGGAGGTCCGCGAGCAGTTCTTC. It codes for CSASTQREVREQFF.

This clonotype was detected only a few times. The V call is TRBV4-1, the J call TRBJ2-6; D not resolved. The CDR3 extends over 15 amino acids. V was trimmed by 4 bases and J by 3 bases, leaving 10 bases between them. Germline-derived CDR1 and CDR2 are MGHRA and YSYEKL. CDR3 sequence (DNA): TGCGCCAGCAGCCCCAACATGGATGGGGCCAACGTCCTGACTTTC. This translates into CASSPNMDGANVLTF.

This clonotype has ten or more counts. The rearrangement uses TRBV7-2 and TRBJ2-7; D is unresolved. V lost 1 base, J lost 6 bases, and 4 bases lay in between. This CDR3 is 11 amino acids long. Germline V gene sequence: CDR1 SGHTA, CDR2 FQGNSA. The CDR3 DNA sequence: TGTGCCAGCAGCTTAGGATGCGAGCAGTACTTC. Translated, it gives CASSLGCEQYF.

The V gene is TRBV20-1, the J gene TRBJ2-3, with 8 bases that match TRBD2. Trimming removed 0 bases from V and 4 bases from J; junction bases left unmatched: 6. The CDR3 is 15 amino acids. Germline lookup yields CDR1 DFQATT and CDR2 SNEGSKA (reference sequence). CDR3 residues: CSARDGSSGADTQYF. In DNA form, the CDR3 reads TGCAGTGCTAGAGATGGGAGTAGCGGGGCAGATACGCAGTATTTT.

The chain combines TRBV5-1 with TRBJ2-5; no definite D call. This CDR3 is 14 amino acids long. CDR1 and CDR2 (germline): SGHRS, YFSETQ. Trimming shortened V by 0 bases and J by 1 base, and 7 bases separated the two germline ends. The CDR3 DNA sequence: TGCGCCAGCAGCTTGGGGAATATCCAAGAGACCCAGTACTTC. The encoded protein is CASSLGNIQETQYF. Combining the CDR3 with reference TRBV5-1 and TRBJ2-5 gives the whole variable domain KAGVTQTPRYLIKTRGQQVTLSCSPISGHRSVSWYQQTPGQGLQFLFEYFSETQRNKGNFPGRFSGRQFSNSRSEMNVSTLELGDSALYLCASSLGNIQETQYFGPGTRLLVL.

V is TRBV20-1 and J is TRBJ2-7, with a possible D match to TRBD2 (5 bases). Germline V CDR1 and CDR2: DFQATT, SNEGSKA (reference sequence). This CDR3 has 13 amino acids. Trimming cost V 6 bases and J 4 bases, with 16 bases left between them. The chain's CDR3 is CSAGVRPRYEQYF. The CDR3 DNA reads TGCAGTGCCGGGGTCCGGCCCCGTTACGAGCAGTACTTC.

The V and J genes are TRBV5-1 and TRBJ2-5, with TRBD2 matching 8 bases. V was pared by 0 bases and J by 5 bases, with 9 bases of the junction left unmatched. CDR1 and CDR2 from the germline V gene are SGHRS and YFSETQ. This CDR3 contains 16 residues. CDR3 DNA: TGCGCCAGCAGCTTGGACGGGACCACGGGGGGGGAGACCCAGTACTTC. Translated, it gives CASSLDGTTGGETQYF.

The sample holds a few counts of this clonotype. The chain employs TRBV10-3 and TRBJ2-1, with a possible D match to TRBD1 (6 bases). V was cut by 2 bases and J by 15 bases, with 14 bases left in between. The length of the CDR3 is 12 residues. Germline CDR1 and CDR2: ENHRY and SYGVKD. This chain's CDR3 is CAISEVETGRFF. The CDR3 region has the DNA TGTGCCATCAGTGAGGTTGAGACAGGTCGGTTCTTC.

This chain uses TRBV11-1 with TRBJ1-2; a weak D match, TRBD1 (6 bases). V was trimmed by 5 bases and J by 8 bases, leaving 15 bases between them. Germline CDR1 is SGHAT and CDR2 is FQDESV (reference sequence). This CDR3 spans 13 amino acids. The CDR3 loop reads CASSPRGIMGYTF. The CDR3 bases are TGTGCCAGCAGCCCAAGGGGGATTATGGGCTACACCTTC.

The chain uses TRBV5-6 and TRBJ1-2; a possible D gene is TRBD1 (5 bases). Trimming cost V 0 bases and J 8 bases, with 17 bases left between them. The CDR3 is 15 amino acids. Germline CDR1 reads SGHDT; CDR2 reads YYEEEE. As DNA, the CDR3 is TGTGCCAGCAGCTTGGGACAGCCGGCCCTACGCGGCTACACCTTC. This encodes CASSLGQPALRGYTF.

A few counts support this clonotype. The CDR3 reads CSARLDEQYF. CDR3 nucleotide sequence: TGCAGTGCTAGACTTGACGAGCAGTACTTC. The chain couples TRBV20-1 to TRBJ2-7; D remains ambiguous. V shed 2 bases and J shed 5 bases, with 4 bases lying between them. Germline V CDR1 and CDR2: DFQATT, SNEGSKA (reference sequence). The CDR3 length is 10 residues.